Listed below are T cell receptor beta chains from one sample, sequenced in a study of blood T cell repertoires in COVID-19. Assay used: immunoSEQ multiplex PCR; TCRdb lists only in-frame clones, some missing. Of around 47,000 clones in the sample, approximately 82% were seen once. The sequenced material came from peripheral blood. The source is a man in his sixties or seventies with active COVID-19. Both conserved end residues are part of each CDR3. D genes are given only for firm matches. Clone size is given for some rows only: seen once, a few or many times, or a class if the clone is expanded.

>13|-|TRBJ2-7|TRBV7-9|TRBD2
TGTGCCAGCAGCCATAGCGGGGGCTACGAGCAGTACTTC
CASSHSGGYEQYF
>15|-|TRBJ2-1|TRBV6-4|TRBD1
TGTGCCAGCAGCGCGGGGGGACAGGGGGTTGATGAGCAGTTCTTC
CASSAGGQGVDEQFF
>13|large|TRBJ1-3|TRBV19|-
TGTGCCAGTAGTATGTTGGGCGGAAACACCATATATTTT
CASSMLGGNTIYF
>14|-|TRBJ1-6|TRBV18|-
TGTGCCAGCTCACCACTAGCCTCTGATTCACCCCTCCACTTT
CASSPLASDSPLHF
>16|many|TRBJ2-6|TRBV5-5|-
TGTGCCAGCAGCTTGAGAGGGGAGGCTGGGGCCAACGTCCTGACTTTC
CASSLRGEAGANVLTF
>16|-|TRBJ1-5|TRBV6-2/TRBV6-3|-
TGTGCCAGCAGTTACGGGGGGGACTGGAGGAATCAGCCCCAGCATTTT
CASSYGGDWRNQPQHF
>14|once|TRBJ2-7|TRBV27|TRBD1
TGTGCCAGCAGTGGACAGGGACAGGGGGTCGAGCAGTACTTC
CASSGQGQGVEQYF
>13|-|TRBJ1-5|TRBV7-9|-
TGTGCCAGCAGCTCCGGTTCTCATCAGCCCCAGCATTTT
CASSSGSHQPQHF
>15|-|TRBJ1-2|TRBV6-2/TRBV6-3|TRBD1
TGTGCCAGCAGTTACCGGTCAGGGGGAAACTATGGCTACACCTTC
CASSYRSGGNYGYTF
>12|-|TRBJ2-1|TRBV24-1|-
TGTGCCACCAGTGTAGGGGCCTATGAGCAGTTCTTC
CATSVGAYEQFF
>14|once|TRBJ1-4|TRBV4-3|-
TGCGCCAGCAGCCAAGAGGGGGGAAGCGAAAAACTGTTTTTT
CASSQEGGSEKLFF
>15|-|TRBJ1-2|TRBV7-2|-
TGTGCCAGCAGCTTAGATAGCGGCAGCTCATATGGCTACACCTTC
CASSLDSGSSYGYTF
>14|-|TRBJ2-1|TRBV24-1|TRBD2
TGTGCCACCGGGACTAGAAGTGCCTACAATGAGCAGTTCTTC
CATGTRSAYNEQFF
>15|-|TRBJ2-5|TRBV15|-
TGTGCCACCAGCAGAGATCCCGGGGTCCAAGAGACCCAGTACTTC
CATSRDPGVQETQYF
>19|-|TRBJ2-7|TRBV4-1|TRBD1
TGCGCCAGCAGCCAAGATTCTCCGATACCGGGACAGGCAACCTACGAGCAGTACTTC
CASSQDSPIPGQATYEQYF
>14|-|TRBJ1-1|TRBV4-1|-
TGCGCCAGCAGCTTCCAAGGGGGAGACACTGAAGCTTTCTTT
CASSFQGGDTEAFF
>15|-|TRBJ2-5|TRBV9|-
TGTGCCAGCAGCCCTGTTGCGCTCTTCCAAGAGACCCAGTACTTC
CASSPVALFQETQYF
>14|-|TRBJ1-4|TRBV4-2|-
TGTGCCAGCAGCCTCGGAGGGGGGGGTGAAAAACTGTTTTTT
CASSLGGGGEKLFF
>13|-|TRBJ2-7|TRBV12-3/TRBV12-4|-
TGTGCCAGCAGTGGGGACTTAACCTACGAGCAGTACTTC
CASSGDLTYEQYF
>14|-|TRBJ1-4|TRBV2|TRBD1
TGTGCCAGCAGTGAGGACAGGCCGGGTGAAAAACTGTTTTTT
CASSEDRPGEKLFF
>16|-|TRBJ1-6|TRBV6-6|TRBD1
TGTGCCAGCACCAAGGGGGACAGCTCCTATAATTCACCCCTCCACTTT
CASTKGDSSYNSPLHF
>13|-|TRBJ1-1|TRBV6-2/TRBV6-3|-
TGTGCCAGCAGCTCGACAGTTTACACTGAAGCTTTCTTT
CASSSTVYTEAFF
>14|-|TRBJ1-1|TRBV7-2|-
TGTGCCAGCAGCTTGGGGGGGATGGTCACTGAAGCTTTCTTT
CASSLGGMVTEAFF
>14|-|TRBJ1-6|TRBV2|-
TGTGCCACCTGTAAGGACAGCCATAATTCACCCCTCCACTTT
CATCKDSHNSPLHF
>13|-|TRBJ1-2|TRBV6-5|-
TGTGCCAGCAGTTGGGGAGGGGCGGATGGCTACACCTTC
CASSWGGADGYTF
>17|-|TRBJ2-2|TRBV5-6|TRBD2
TGTGCCAGCAGCCCAACTAGCGGGGGCCTGAACACCGGGGAGCTGTTTTTT
CASSPTSGGLNTGELFF
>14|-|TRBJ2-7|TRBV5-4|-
TGTGCCAGCAGCTTCCGCGGGAAAGCCTACGAGCAGTACTTC
CASSFRGKAYEQYF